This TCR beta chain comes out of a study of blood T cell repertoires in COVID-19. Looking at the study overall: Sites across the United States, Italy and Spain contributed samples from acute and convalescent COVID-19.

CDR3 length equals 11 residues. Trimming shortened V by 6 bases and J by 7 bases, and 10 bases separated the two germline ends. Germline-derived CDR1 and CDR2 are MNHEY and SVGEGT. This table comes from immunoSEQ multiplex PCR, and its TCRdb copy is limited to in-frame clones, with some not included. The sample includes nearly 200,000 clones, approximately 84% of them seen just once. The TCR was taken from a woman between 70 and 85 years old with active or convalescent COVID-19. The gene calls are TRBV6-2 or TRBV6-3 and TRBJ2-7, with a weak D call TRBD2 (6 bases). Sequenced material: peripheral blood. The DNA of the CDR3 is TGTGCCAGCAGCTGGGACTTAGAGCAGTACTTC. Residues: CASSWDLEQYF.